The clone carrying this T cell receptor (beta chain) has a count of ten or more. Its specificity is unknown. Subjects aged 18 to 65 presented with newly diagnosed hyperthyroidism of less than 2 months' duration. Diagnoses were established using clinical symptoms, serum thyroxine and TRAb, thyroid ultrasound and orbital computed tomography. Amplified TCR beta CDR3 regions derived from RNA transcripts. Initially, a first-round RT-PCR of the TCR CDR3 employed the HTBI primer set. From the multiplex PCR reads, TCRdb called clonotypes with MiXCR, one entry per CDR3 protein. The top ten hold around 13% of the sample, which has fewer than 600,000 distinct CDR3 sequences, 14% seen once. This record belongs to a study of T cells in Graves' hyperthyroidism and ophthalmopathy. Study-wide points: Stable hyperthyroidism was told apart from ophthalmopathy by a model built on 13 V-J features.

Trimming pared 4 bases from V and 3 bases from J, leaving 8 bases between. The CDR3 is 14 amino acids. Germline CDR1 and CDR2: KGHDR and SFDVKD. The TCR originated in a woman between 40 and 55 years old with Graves' hyperthyroidism. The chain combines TRBV24-1 with TRBJ2-2; no definite D call. Source material: blood. Here the CDR3 reads CATSDEGYTGELFF. For the CDR3, the DNA is TGTGCCACCAGTGACGAAGGATACACCGGGGAGCTGTTTTTT.